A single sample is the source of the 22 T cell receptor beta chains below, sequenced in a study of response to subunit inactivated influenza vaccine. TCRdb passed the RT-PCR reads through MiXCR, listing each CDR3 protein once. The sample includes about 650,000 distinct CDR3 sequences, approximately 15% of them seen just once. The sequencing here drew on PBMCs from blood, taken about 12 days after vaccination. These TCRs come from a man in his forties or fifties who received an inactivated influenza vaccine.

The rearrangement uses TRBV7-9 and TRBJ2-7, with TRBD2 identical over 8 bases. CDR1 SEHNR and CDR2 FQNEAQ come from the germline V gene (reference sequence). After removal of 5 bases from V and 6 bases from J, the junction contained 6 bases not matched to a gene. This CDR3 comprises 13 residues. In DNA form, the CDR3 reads TGTGCCAGCAGCATGACTAGCGCGGCCGAGCAGTACTTC. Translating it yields CASSMTSAAEQYF.

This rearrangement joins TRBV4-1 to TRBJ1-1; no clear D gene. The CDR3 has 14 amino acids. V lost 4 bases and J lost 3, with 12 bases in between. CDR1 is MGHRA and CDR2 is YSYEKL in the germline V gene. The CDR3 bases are TGCGCCAGCAGCCCTCGACGGTGGGACACTGAAGCTTTCTTT. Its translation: CASSPRRWDTEAFF.

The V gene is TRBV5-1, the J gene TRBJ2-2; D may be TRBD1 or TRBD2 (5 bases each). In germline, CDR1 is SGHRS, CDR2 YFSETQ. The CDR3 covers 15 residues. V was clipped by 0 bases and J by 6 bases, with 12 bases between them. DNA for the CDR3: TGCGCCAGCAGCTTGGCGGGGAAGGGGTCCGGGGAGCTGTTTTTT. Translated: CASSLAGKGSGELFF.

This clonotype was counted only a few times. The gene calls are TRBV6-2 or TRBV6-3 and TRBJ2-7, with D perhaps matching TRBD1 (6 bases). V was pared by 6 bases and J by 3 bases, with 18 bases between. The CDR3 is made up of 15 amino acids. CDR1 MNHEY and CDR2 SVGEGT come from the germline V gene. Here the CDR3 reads CASSPWSRGNYEQYF. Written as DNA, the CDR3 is TGTGCCAGCAGCCCGTGGTCAAGGGGGAACTACGAGCAGTACTTC.

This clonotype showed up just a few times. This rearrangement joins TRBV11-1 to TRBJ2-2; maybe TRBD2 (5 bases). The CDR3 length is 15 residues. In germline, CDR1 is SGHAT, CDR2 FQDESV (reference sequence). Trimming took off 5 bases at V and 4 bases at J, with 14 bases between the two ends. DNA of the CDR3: TGTGCCAGCAGCCCCGGGGAAGCGAGCACCGGGGAGCTGTTTTTT. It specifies CASSPGEASTGELFF.

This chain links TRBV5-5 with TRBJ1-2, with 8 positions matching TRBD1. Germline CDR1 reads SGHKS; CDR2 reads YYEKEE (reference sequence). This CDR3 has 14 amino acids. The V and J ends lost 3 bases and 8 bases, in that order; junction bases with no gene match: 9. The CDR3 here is CASSSQTGVGGYTF. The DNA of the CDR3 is TGTGCCAGCAGCTCGCAGACAGGGGTAGGCGGCTACACCTTC.

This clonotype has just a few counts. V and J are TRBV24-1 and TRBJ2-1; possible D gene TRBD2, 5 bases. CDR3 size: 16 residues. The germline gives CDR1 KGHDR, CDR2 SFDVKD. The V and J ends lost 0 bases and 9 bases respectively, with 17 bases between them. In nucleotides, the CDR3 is TGTGCCACCAGTGATTTGGGCCGGTCCCAAAGCGGTGAGCAGTTCTTC. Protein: CATSDLGRSQSGEQFF.

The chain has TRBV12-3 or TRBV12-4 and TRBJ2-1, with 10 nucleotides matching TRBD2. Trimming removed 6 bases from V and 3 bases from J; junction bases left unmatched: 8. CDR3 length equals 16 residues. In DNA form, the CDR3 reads TGTGCCAGCAGCTCTTCTAGCGGGAGAGGCTACAATGAGCAGTTCTTC. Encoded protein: CASSSSSGRGYNEQFF.

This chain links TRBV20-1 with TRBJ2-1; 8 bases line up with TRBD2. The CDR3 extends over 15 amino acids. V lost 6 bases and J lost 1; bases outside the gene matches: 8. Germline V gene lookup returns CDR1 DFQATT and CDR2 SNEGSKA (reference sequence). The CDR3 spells CSAYKSGSSYNEQFF. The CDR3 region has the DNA TGCAGTGCCTATAAAAGCGGGAGTTCCTACAATGAGCAGTTCTTC.

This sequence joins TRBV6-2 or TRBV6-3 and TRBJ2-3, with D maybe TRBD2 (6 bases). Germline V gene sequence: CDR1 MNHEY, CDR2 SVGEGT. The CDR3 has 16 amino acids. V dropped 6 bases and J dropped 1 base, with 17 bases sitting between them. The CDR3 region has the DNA TGTGCCAGCAGCCCGGACCGACTAGTCCGCACAGATACGCAGTATTTT. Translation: CASSPDRLVRTDTQYF.

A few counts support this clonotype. The CDR3 DNA reads TGCGCCAGCAGCCAAGTAGGGACAGGTCGTGGCTACACCTTC. Translating gives CASSQVGTGRGYTF. The V call is TRBV4-3, the J call TRBJ1-2; 8 bases map to TRBD1. With V trimmed by 1 base and J by 7 bases, 5 bases remained unmatched. Per the germline V gene, CDR1 is LGHNA and CDR2 is YSLEER. This CDR3 contains 14 residues.

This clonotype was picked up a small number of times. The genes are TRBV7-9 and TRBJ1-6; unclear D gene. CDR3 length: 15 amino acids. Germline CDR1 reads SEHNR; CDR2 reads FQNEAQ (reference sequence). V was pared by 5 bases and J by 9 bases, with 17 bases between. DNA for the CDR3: TGTGCCAGCAGCATCCCGACAAGCGCTGGTTCACCCCTCCACTTT. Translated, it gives CASSIPTSAGSPLHF. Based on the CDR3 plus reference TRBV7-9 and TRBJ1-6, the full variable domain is DTGVSQNPRHKITKRGQNVTFRCDPISEHNRLYWYRQTLGQGPEFLTYFQNEAQLEKSRLLSDRFSAERPKGSFSTLEIQRTEQGDSAMYLCASSIPTSAGSPLHFGNGTRLTVT.

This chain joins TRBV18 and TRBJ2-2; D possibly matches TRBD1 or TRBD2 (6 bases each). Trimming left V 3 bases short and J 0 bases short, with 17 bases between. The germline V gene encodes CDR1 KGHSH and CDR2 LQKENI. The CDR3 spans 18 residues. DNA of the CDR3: TGTGCCAGCTCACCGAGTCGTGGAGGGGGGTCGAACACCGGGGAGCTGTTTTTT. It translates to CASSPSRGGGSNTGELFF.

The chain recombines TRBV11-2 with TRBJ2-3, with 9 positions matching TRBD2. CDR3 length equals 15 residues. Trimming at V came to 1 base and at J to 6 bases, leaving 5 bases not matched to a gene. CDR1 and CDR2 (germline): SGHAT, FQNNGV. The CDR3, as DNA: TGTGCCAGCAGCTTAGTAGCGGGAGTTAGTGATACGCAGTATTTT. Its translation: CASSLVAGVSDTQYF.

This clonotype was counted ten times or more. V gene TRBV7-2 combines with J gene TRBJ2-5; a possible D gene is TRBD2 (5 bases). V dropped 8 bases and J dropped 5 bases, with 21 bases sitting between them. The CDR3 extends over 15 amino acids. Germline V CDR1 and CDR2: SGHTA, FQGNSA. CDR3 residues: CASQLSGVTVETQYF. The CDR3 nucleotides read TGTGCCAGCCAATTGTCCGGGGTCACGGTGGAGACCCAGTACTTC. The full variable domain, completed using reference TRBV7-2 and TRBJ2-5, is GAGVSQSPSNKVTEKGKDVELRCDPISGHTALYWYRQSLGQGLEFLIYFQGNSAPDKSGLPSDRFSAERTGGSVSTLTIQRTQQEDSAVYLCASQLSGVTVETQYFGPGTRLLVL.

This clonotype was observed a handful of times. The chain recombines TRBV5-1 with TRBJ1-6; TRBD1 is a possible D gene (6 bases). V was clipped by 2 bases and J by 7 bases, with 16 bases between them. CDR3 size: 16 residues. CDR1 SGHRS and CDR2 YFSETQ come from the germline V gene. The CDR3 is CASSFSGQQANSPLHF. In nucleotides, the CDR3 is TGCGCCAGCAGCTTCTCTGGACAGCAAGCCAATTCACCCCTCCACTTT.

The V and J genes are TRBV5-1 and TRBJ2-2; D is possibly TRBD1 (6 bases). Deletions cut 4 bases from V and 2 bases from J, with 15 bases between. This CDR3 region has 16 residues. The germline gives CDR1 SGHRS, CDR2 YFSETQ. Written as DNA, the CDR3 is TGCGCCAGCAGCACCTGGGCCGGGACAAACACCGGGGAGCTGTTTTTT. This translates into CASSTWAGTNTGELFF.

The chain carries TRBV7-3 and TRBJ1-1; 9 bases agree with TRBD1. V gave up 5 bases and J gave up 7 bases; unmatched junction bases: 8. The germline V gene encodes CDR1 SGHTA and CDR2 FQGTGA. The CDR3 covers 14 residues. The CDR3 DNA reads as TGTGCCAGCAGCCCTACTGGGACAGGGAGTGAAGCTTTCTTT. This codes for CASSPTGTGSEAFF. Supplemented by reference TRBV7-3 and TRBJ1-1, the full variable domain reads GAGVSQTPSNKVTEKGKYVELRCDPISGHTALYWYRQSLGQGPEFLIYFQGTGAADDSGLPNDRFFAVRPEGSVSTLKIQRTERGDSAVYLCASSPTGTGSEAFFGQGTRLTVV.

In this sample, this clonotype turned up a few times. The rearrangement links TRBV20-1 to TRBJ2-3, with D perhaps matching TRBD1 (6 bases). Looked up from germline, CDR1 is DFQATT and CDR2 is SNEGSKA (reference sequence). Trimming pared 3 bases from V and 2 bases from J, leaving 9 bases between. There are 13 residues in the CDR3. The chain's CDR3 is CSARDRFTDTQYF. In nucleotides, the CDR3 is TGCAGTGCTAGGGACAGATTCACAGATACGCAGTATTTT.

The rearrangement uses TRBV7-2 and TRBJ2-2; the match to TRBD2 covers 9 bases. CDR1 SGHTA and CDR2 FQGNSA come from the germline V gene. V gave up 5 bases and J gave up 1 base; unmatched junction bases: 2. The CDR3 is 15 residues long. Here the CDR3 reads CASSRGGENTGELFF. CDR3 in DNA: TGTGCCAGCAGCCGCGGGGGGGAGAACACCGGGGAGCTGTTTTTT.

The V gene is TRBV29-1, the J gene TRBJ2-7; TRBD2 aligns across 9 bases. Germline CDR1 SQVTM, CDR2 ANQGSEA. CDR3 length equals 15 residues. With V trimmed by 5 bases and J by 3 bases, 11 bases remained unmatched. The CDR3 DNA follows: TGCAGCGTTTCCGTCACGGGACTAGCCAGCTACGAGCAGTACTTC. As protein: CSVSVTGLASYEQYF.

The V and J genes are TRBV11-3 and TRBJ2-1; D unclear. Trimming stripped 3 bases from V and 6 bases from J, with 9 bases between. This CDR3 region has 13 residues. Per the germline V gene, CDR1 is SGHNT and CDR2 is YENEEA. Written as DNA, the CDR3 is TGTGCCAGCAGCTTTGAAAGGCCCAATGAGCAGTTCTTC. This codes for CASSFERPNEQFF. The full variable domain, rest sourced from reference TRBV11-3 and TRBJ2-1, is EAGVVQSPRYKIIEKKQPVAFWCNPISGHNTLYWYLQNLGQGPELLIRYENEEAVDDSQLPKDRFSAERLKGVDSTLKIQPAELGDSAVYLCASSFERPNEQFFGPGTRLTVL.